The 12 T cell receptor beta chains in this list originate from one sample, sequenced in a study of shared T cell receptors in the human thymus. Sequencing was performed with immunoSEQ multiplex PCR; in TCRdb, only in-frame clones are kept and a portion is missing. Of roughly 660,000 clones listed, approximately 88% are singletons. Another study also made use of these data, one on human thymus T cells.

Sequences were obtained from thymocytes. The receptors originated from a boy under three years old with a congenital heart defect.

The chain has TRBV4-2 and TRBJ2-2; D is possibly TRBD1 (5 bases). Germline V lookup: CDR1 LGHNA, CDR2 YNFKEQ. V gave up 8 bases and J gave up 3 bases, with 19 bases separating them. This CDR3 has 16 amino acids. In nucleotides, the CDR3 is TGTGCCAGCCGGAAGTCAGGGCAGGACGACACCGGGGAGCTGTTTTTT. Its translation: CASRKSGQDDTGELFF.

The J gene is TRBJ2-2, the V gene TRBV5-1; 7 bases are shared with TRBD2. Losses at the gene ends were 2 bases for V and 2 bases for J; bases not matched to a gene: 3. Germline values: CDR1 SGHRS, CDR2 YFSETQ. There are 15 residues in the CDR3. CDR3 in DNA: TGCGCCAGCAGCTTCAGCGGGAATAACACCGGGGAGCTGTTTTTT. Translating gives CASSFSGNNTGELFF.

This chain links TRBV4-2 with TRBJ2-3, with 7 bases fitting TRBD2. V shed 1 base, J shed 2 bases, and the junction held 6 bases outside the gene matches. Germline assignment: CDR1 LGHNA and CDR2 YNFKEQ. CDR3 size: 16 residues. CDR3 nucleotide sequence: TGTGCCAGCAGCCAAGTCGCTAGCGGAGCCACAGATACGCAGTATTTT. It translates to CASSQVASGATDTQYF.

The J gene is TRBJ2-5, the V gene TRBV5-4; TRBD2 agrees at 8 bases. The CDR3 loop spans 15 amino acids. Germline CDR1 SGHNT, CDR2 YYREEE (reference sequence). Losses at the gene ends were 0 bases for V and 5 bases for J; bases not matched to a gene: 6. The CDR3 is CASSLAAGGIETQYF. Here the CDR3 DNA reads TGTGCCAGCAGCTTGGCTGCGGGAGGAATCGAGACCCAGTACTTC.

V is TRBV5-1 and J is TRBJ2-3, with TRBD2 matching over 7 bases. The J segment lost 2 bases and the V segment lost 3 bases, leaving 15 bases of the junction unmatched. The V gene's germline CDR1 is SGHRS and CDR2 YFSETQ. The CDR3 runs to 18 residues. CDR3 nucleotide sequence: TGCGCCAGCAGCTACGAAAGGACCGGGACTACAGACACAGATACGCAGTATTTT. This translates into CASSYERTGTTDTDTQYF.

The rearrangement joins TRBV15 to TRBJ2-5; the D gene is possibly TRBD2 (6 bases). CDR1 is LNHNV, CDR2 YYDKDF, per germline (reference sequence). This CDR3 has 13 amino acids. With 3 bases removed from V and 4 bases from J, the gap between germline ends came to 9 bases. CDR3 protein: CATSSRRGETQYF. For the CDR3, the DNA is TGTGCCACCAGCAGTCGGAGGGGAGAGACCCAGTACTTC. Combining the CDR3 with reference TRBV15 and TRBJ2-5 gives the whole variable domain DAMVIQNPRYQVTQFGKPVTLSCSQTLNHNVMYWYQQKSSQAPKLLFHYYDKDFNNEADTPDNFQSRRPNTSFCFLDIRSPGLGDTAMYLCATSSRRGETQYFGPGTRLLVL.

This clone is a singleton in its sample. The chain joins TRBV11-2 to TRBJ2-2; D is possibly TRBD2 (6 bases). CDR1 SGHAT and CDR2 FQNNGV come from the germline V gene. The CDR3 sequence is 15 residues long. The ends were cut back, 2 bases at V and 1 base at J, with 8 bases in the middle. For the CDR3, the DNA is TGTGCCAGCAGCTTACCTAGCGTGAACACCGGGGAGCTGTTTTTT. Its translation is CASSLPSVNTGELFF. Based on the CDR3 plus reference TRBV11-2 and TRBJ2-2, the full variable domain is EAGVAQSPRYKIIEKRQSVAFWCNPISGHATLYWYQQILGQGPKLLIQFQNNGVVDDSQLPKDRFSAERLKGVDSTLKIQPAKLEDSAVYLCASSLPSVNTGELFFGEGSRLTVL.

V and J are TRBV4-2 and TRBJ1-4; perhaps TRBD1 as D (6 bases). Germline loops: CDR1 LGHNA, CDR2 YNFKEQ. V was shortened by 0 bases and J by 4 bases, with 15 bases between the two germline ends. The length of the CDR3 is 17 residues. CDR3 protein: CASSQDALDSLNEKLFF. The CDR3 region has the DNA TGTGCCAGCAGCCAAGATGCTTTGGACAGCCTTAATGAAAAACTGTTTTTT.

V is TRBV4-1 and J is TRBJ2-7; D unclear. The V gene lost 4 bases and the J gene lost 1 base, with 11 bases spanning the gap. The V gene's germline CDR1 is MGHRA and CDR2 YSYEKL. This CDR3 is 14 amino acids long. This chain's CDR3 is CASSPRRPSYEQYF. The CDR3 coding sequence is TGCGCCAGCAGCCCGCGGCGTCCTTCCTACGAGCAGTACTTC.

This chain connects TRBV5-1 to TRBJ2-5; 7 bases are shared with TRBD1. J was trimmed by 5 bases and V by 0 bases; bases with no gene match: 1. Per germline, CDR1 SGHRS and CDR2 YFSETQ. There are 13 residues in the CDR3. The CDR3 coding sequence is TGCGCCAGCAGCTTGGAGGGGGCGGAGACCCAGTACTTC. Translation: CASSLEGAETQYF.

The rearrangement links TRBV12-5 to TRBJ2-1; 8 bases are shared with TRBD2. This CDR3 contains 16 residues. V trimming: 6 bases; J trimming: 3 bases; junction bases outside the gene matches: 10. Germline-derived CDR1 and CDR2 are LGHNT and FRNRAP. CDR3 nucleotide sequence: TGTGCTAGTGGGACCCCGGGGGGGGCCCTCTACAATGAGCAGTTCTTC. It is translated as CASGTPGGALYNEQFF.

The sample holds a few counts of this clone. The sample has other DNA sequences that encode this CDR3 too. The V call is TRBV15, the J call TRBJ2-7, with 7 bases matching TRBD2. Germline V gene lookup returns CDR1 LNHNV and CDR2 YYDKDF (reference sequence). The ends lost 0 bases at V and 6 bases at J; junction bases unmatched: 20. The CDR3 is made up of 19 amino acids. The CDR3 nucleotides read TGTGCCACCAGCAGAGAGGGGGGTAGCCGGGCTAGCGGAAAACGCGAGCAGTACTTC. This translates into CATSREGGSRASGKREQYF.